The entry that follows covers one TCR beta chain sequence. The V gene lost 0 bases and the J gene lost 3 bases, with 12 bases spanning the gap. The CDR3 is 16 residues long. Germline V gives CDR1 LNHNV, CDR2 YYDKDF (reference sequence). The data derive from a study of blood T cells in healthy people across ages. For the second PCR, which ran for about 6 to 11 cycles, a sample-barcoded 5' primer and a J-beta primer mix were used. Tags on each cDNA molecule came from a template-switch adaptor with 12 random nucleotides. Each CDR3 protein gets one entry after TCRdb re-called the 5' RACE reads with MiXCR. This sample carries about 320,000 distinct CDR3 sequences, 27% of them seen once, and the ten largest clones take 25% to 30%.

This sequence was found in a woman in her 70s in good health. The chain uses TRBV15 and TRBJ2-1, with TRBD1 as a possible D gene (6 bases). Material for sequencing was blood. The CDR3 here is CATSREKGHFYNEQFF. The DNA of the CDR3 is TGTGCCACCAGCAGAGAAAAGGGACACTTCTACAATGAGCAGTTCTTC.